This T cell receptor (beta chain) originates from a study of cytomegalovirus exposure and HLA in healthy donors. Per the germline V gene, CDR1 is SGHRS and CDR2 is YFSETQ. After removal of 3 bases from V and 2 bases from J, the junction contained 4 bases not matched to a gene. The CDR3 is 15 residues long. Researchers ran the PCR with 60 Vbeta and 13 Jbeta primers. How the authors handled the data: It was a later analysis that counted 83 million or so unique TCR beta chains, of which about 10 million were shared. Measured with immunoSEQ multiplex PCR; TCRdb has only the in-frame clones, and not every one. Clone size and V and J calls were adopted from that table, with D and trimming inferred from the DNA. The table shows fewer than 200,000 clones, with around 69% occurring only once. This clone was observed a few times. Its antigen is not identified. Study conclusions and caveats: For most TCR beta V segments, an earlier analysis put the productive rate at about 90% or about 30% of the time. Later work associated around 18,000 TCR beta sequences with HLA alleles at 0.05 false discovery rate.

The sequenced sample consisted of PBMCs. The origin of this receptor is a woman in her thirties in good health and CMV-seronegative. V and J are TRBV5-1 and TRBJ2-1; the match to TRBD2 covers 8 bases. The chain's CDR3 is CASSSAGVTYNEQFF. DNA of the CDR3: TGCGCCAGCAGCTCAGCGGGAGTTACCTACAATGAGCAGTTCTTC.